The 32 T cell receptor beta chains below were found in one sample sequenced in a study of prognosis after radiotherapy for stage I lung cancer. Researchers used two-round multiplex PCR to amplify TCR beta CDR3 starting from genomic DNA. Primers specific to each TRBV and TRBJ gene were used in first-round PCR. TCRdb recomputed calls from the multiplex PCR reads with MiXCR, one row per CDR3 protein. Among about 22,000 distinct CDR3 sequences, under 45% were seen once, and the ten largest hold 33%. This specimen was PBMCs, taken before or after stereotactic body radiation therapy (not recorded which). The receptors come from a donor older than 45 with non-small cell lung cancer.

This clonotype was seen many times. The chain combines TRBV6-1 with TRBJ1-2, with no clear D. The ends were cut back, 5 bases at V and 6 bases at J, with 13 bases in the middle. This CDR3 comprises 13 residues. Per germline, CDR1 MNHNS and CDR2 SASEGT. CDR3 bases: TGTGCCAGCAGTCACGATACGTCCGATGGCTACACCTTC. Translating it yields CASSHDTSDGYTF.

This clonotype was detected only a few times. This could be a read error, since a much larger clone is one nucleotide away. The chain has TRBV5-8 and TRBJ1-4; no reliable D call. The CDR3 is 15 amino acids. The V gene's germline CDR1 is SGHTS and CDR2 YDEGEE. The CDR3 spells CTSSLLSATNEKLFF. Written as DNA, the CDR3 is TGTACCAGCAGCTTGTTGTCTGCAACTAATGAAAAACTGTTTTTT. Full variable domain (remainder filled in from reference TRBV5-8 and TRBJ1-4): EAGVTQSPTHLIKTRGQQATLRCSPISGHTSVYWYQQALGLGLQFLLWYDEGEERNRGNFPPRFSGRQFPNYSSELNVNALELEDSALYLCTSSLLSATNEKLFFGSGTQLSVL.

The chain couples TRBV19 to TRBJ1-5; weak D call: TRBD1 (5 bases). The CDR3 length is 14 residues. Germline V lookup: CDR1 LNHDA, CDR2 SQIVND (reference sequence). Trimming left V 6 bases short and J 5 bases short, with 14 bases between. In DNA, the CDR3 is TGTGCCAGTAGCTCCGACAGCACGTATCAGCCCCAGCATTTT. Translating gives CASSSDSTYQPQHF.

This clonotype was seen repeatedly, ten times or more. This chain joins TRBV12-3 or TRBV12-4 and TRBJ1-1, with 12 bases fitting TRBD1. Germline trimming cut 6 bases from V and 0 bases from J; bases unmatched to any gene: 2. The CDR3 extends over 15 amino acids. The CDR3 loop reads CASRRDRGLNTEAFF. The DNA for the CDR3 is TGTGCCAGCAGAAGGGACAGGGGGCTGAACACTGAAGCTTTCTTT.

This clonotype was seen repeatedly, ten times or more. The J gene is TRBJ1-5, the V gene TRBV2; the D is unclear. CDR1 is SNHLY and CDR2 is FYNNEI in the germline V gene. The germline V and J ends were trimmed by 1 base and 6 bases, with 22 bases remaining between them. This CDR3 is built from 18 residues. The CDR3 is CASSEGVGSSSRLQPQHF. In nucleotides, the CDR3 is TGTGCCAGCAGTGAAGGCGTTGGCAGTTCCTCGAGGCTTCAGCCCCAGCATTTT.

This clonotype was recorded many times. The J gene is TRBJ2-3, the V gene TRBV7-2, with 7 bases fitting TRBD1. Unmatched junction bases numbered 5, after V lost 5 bases and J lost 6 bases. Germline values: CDR1 SGHTA, CDR2 FQGNSA. This CDR3 contains 13 residues. As DNA, the CDR3 is TGTGCCAGCAGCGAAACAGGGGCGGATACGCAGTATTTT. Amino acids: CASSETGADTQYF.

In this sample, this clonotype turned up many times. J is TRBJ2-1 and V is TRBV20-1, with 13 bases identical to TRBD2. The CDR3 sequence is 14 residues long. Germline V gene sequence: CDR1 DFQATT, CDR2 SNEGSKA (reference sequence). J gave up 7 bases and V 6 bases, and 6 bases lay outside the gene matches. The CDR3: CSAVTSGRVNEQFF. The CDR3 DNA reads as TGCAGTGCCGTCACTAGCGGGAGGGTTAATGAGCAGTTCTTC.

This clonotype came up many times. This chain joins TRBV3-1 and TRBJ2-7; 7 bases match TRBD1. Losses at the gene ends were 0 bases for V and 6 bases for J; bases not matched to a gene: 5. The CDR3 consists of 14 residues. The germline V gene has CDR1 LGHDT and CDR2 YNNKEL (reference sequence). The CDR3 DNA reads as TGTGCCAGCAGCCAAGATAGGGGGCTGCGCGAGCAGTACTTC. Translating gives CASSQDRGLREQYF.

The chain links TRBV6-5 to TRBJ1-1; D uncertain. The V end was cut by 0 bases, the J end by 1 base, with 9 bases between. The CDR3 runs to 15 residues. The germline V gene encodes CDR1 MNHEY and CDR2 SVGAGI. The CDR3 sequence: CASSYSRSWNTEAFF. The CDR3 nucleotides are TGTGCCAGCAGTTACTCGAGATCCTGGAACACTGAAGCTTTCTTT.

J is TRBJ2-7 and V is TRBV20-1; D unresolved. V lost 5 bases and J 1 base, leaving 9 bases between the germline ends. The CDR3 is 12 residues long. The germline V gene encodes CDR1 DFQATT and CDR2 SNEGSKA (reference sequence). The CDR3 region is CSAGPQSYEQYF. The CDR3, as DNA: TGCAGTGCTGGTCCACAGTCCTACGAGCAGTACTTC.

Within the sample, this clonotype is medium-sized. This chain uses TRBV6-1 with TRBJ1-2; D unresolved. CDR3 length: 13 amino acids. The V and J ends lost 7 bases and 1 base respectively, with 10 bases between them. Germline V gene data show CDR1 as MNHNS and CDR2 as SASEGT. The CDR3 DNA reads as TGTGCCAGCAACCCCCACGGTAACTATGGCTACACCTTC. Protein sequence: CASNPHGNYGYTF.

Comment on this clonotype: The junction shows a germline mismatch at one end, possibly a read error. This chain uses TRBV4-3 with TRBJ1-6; D unresolved. The CDR3 contains 11 residues. CDR1 LGHNA and CDR2 YSLEER come from the germline V gene. The CDR3 region is CASSQDPPVHF. Here the CDR3 DNA reads TGCGCCAGCAGCCAAGACCCACCCGTCCACTTT.

This clonotype was picked up many times. The chain links TRBV6-5 to TRBJ1-1, with TRBD1 matching 7 bases. The CDR3 spans 13 residues. Germline V lookup: CDR1 MNHEY, CDR2 SVGAGI. J was trimmed by 8 bases and V by 4 bases; bases with no gene match: 7. CDR3 loop: CASSSSGQLEAFF. In DNA, the CDR3 is TGTGCCAGCAGTTCGTCGGGACAGCTCGAAGCTTTCTTT.

Ten or more counts support this clonotype. The rearrangement links TRBV2 to TRBJ2-7; D might be TRBD1 (6 bases). Germline lookup yields CDR1 SNHLY and CDR2 FYNNEI. CDR3 size: 12 residues. Between the trimmed V and J ends, which lost 8 bases and 4 bases, there was a span of 12 bases. The chain's CDR3 is CASCNQGYEQYF. The CDR3 coding sequence is TGTGCCAGCTGTAATCAGGGGTACGAGCAGTACTTC.

Turning to this clonotype: Only one base separates this from a far larger clonotype, so it likely reflects a read error. This sequence joins TRBV6-8 and TRBJ2-1; 9 nucleotides line up with TRBD2. Germline CDR1 reads MNHGY; CDR2 reads SAAAGT. V was pared by 8 bases and J by 7 bases, with 9 bases of the junction left unmatched. The CDR3 has 14 residues. This chain's CDR3 is CASGGRAGGNEQFF. The DNA for the CDR3 is TGTGCCAGCGGTGGACGGGCGGGAGGGAATGAGCAGTTCTTC.

Remarks on this clonotype: This may be a read error, as it is one base from a much larger clone. The chain employs TRBV7-9 and TRBJ2-5; 9 nucleotides line up with TRBD2. This CDR3 contains 13 residues. Germline CDR1 reads SEHNR; CDR2 reads FQNEAQ (reference sequence). The CDR3 DNA sequence: TGTGCCAGCAGGTTAGCGGGAGCGGAGACCAAGTACTTC. Amino acids: CASRLAGAETKYF.

The chain joins TRBV7-3 to TRBJ1-1; D ambiguous. V lost 1 base and J lost 0, with 6 bases in between. This CDR3 comprises 14 residues. CDR1 is SGHTA, CDR2 FQGTGA, per germline. The CDR3, as DNA: TGTGCCAGCAGCTTAAGGGCACTGAACACTGAAGCTTTCTTT. Encoded protein: CASSLRALNTEAFF.

This clonotype has only one observation. The chain is built from TRBV6-1 and TRBJ1-1; D is undetermined. Deletions cut 8 bases from V and 0 bases from J, with 7 bases between. There are 12 residues in the CDR3. Looked up from germline, CDR1 is MNHNS and CDR2 is SASEGT. CDR3: CASSLLNTEAFF. CDR3 bases: TGTGCCAGCTCCCTCTTGAACACTGAAGCTTTCTTT.

Ten or more counts support this clonotype. The chain employs TRBV7-9 and TRBJ2-2; TRBD2 agrees at 8 bases. The V and J ends lost 7 bases and 5 bases, in that order; junction bases with no gene match: 9. The CDR3 consists of 15 residues. The germline V gene has CDR1 SEHNR and CDR2 FQNEAQ (reference sequence). CDR3 nucleotide sequence: TGTGCCAGCACCCCCCCGGCGGGGGGAACCGGGGAGCTGTTTTTT. Protein: CASTPPAGGTGELFF.

This clonotype was observed many times. The chain joins TRBV18 to TRBJ1-5; TRBD1 agrees at 8 bases. From germline, CDR1 is KGHSH and CDR2 LQKENI. Trimming at V came to 4 bases and at J to 1 base, leaving 6 bases not matched to a gene. CDR3 size: 16 residues. The chain's CDR3 is CASSQSGGGSNQPQHF. The CDR3 DNA reads TGTGCCAGCTCACAGTCAGGGGGCGGGAGCAATCAGCCCCAGCATTTT. Based on the CDR3 plus reference TRBV18 and TRBJ1-5, the full variable domain is NAGVMQNPRHLVRRRGQEARLRCSPMKGHSHVYWYRQLPEEGLKFMVYLQKENIIDESGMPKERFSAEFPKEGPSILRIQQVVRGDSAAYFCASSQSGGGSNQPQHFGDGTRLSIL.

This clonotype is deemed medium-sized. The chain employs TRBV12-3 or TRBV12-4 and TRBJ2-7; D might be TRBD2 (6 bases). Trimming shortened V by 4 bases and J by 3 bases, and 13 bases separated the two germline ends. This CDR3 has 14 residues. In DNA, the CDR3 is TGTGCCAGCAGTTCAGGCGGGGTGTACTACGAGCAGTACTTC. Protein: CASSSGGVYYEQYF.

The V gene is TRBV6-2 or TRBV6-3, the J gene TRBJ1-6; no reliable D call. The J call is in doubt because the DNA end fits TRBJ1-1 better. Germline lookup yields CDR1 MNHEY and CDR2 SVGEGT. This CDR3 has 12 amino acids. The CDR3 sequence: CASSLPGTEAFF. The CDR3 coding sequence is TGTGCCAGCAGCTTGCCGGGCACTGAAGCTTTCTTT.

The rearrangement links TRBV12-3 or TRBV12-4 to TRBJ2-2, with D possibly being TRBD2 (6 bases). The CDR3 is 12 amino acids. Trimming shortened V by 9 bases and J by 3 bases, and 8 bases separated the two germline ends. This CDR3 is CASSGYTGELFF. CDR3 DNA sequence: TGTGCCAGTAGCGGATACACCGGGGAGCTGTTTTTT.

The chain has TRBV6-1 and TRBJ2-7; 7 bases fit TRBD1. This CDR3 has 13 residues. J gave up 3 bases and V 9 bases, and 8 bases lay outside the gene matches. Looked up from germline, CDR1 is MNHNS and CDR2 is SASEGT. The DNA of the CDR3 is TGTGCCAGTAGTACCTACAGGGGCTACGAGCAGTACTTC. As protein: CASSTYRGYEQYF.

This clonotype came up many times. No DNA is shown, since the ends of the CDR3 on it are uncertain; the CDR3 is the one TCRdb lists. The chain joins TRBV3-1 to TRBJ2-5; the table calls TRBD1, which could not be checked here. The CDR3 is 13 amino acids long, termini counted. CDR1 and CDR2 (germline): LGHDT, YNNKEL (reference sequence). The CDR3 here is CASSQVAGGALYF.

As to this clonotype: A far more abundant clone sits one base away, making this likely a read error. The chain couples TRBV6-1 to TRBJ2-3, with 7 bases lining up with TRBD1. CDR3 length: 18 amino acids. Germline V gene lookup returns CDR1 MNHNS and CDR2 SASEGT. The CDR3 coding sequence is TGTGCCAGCAGTGGCACAAGGGACAGAAAGCCCGACACATATACGCAGTATTTT. Residues: CASSGTRDRKPDTYTQYF.

This clonotype was found many times. A much more abundant neighbour one base away suggests this may be a read error. The CDR3 sequence is CASSLQNTGEPFF. In DNA form, the CDR3 reads TGCGCCAGCAGCTTACAGAACACCGGGGAGCCGTTTTTT. The chain uses TRBV5-1 and TRBJ2-2, with D possibly TRBD2 on 5 matching bases. Per the germline V gene, CDR1 is SGHRS and CDR2 is YFSETQ. The CDR3 contains 13 residues.

This clonotype has at least ten counts. The chain uses TRBV5-5 and TRBJ1-2; no definite D call. Between the trimmed V and J ends, which lost 5 bases and 4 bases, there was a span of 18 bases. The length of the CDR3 is 15 residues. In germline, CDR1 is SGHKS, CDR2 YYEKEE (reference sequence). CDR3 residues: CASSLYTSGLYGYTF. The CDR3 DNA sequence: TGTGCCAGCAGTCTTTACACATCCGGGCTCTATGGCTACACCTTC.

This clonotype was detected ten times or more. The chain is built from TRBV10-3 and TRBJ1-2, with D perhaps matching TRBD1 (5 bases). V lost 3 bases and J lost 4, with 12 bases in between. The germline V gene has CDR1 ENHRY and CDR2 SYGVKD. This CDR3 contains 14 residues. CDR3 in DNA: TGTGCCATCAGTGATGGGGGTGTCGTCTATGGCTACACCTTC. Translation gives CAISDGGVVYGYTF.

This clonotype has a count of ten or more. This chain links TRBV24-1 with TRBJ2-1, with D possibly being TRBD1 or TRBD2 (5 bases each). The ends were cut back, 5 bases at V and 9 bases at J, with 7 bases in the middle. From germline, CDR1 is KGHDR and CDR2 SFDVKD. The CDR3 is 11 amino acids. The CDR3 sequence is CATSVGVEQFF. CDR3 DNA: TGTGCCACCAGTGTGGGGGTTGAGCAGTTCTTC.

This clonotype occurred once. The chain links TRBV6-1 to TRBJ1-1; maybe TRBD1 (5 bases). Germline V gene sequence: CDR1 MNHNS, CDR2 SASEGT. The V gene lost 7 bases and the J gene lost 2 bases, with 17 bases spanning the gap. This CDR3 is built from 15 residues. DNA of the CDR3: TGTGCCAGCACCGACCGACAGACTTATAACACTGAAGCTTTCTTT. This sequence encodes CASTDRQTYNTEAFF.

This clonotype was picked up many times. The CDR3 sequence: CASSQARGMGNEKLFF. CDR3 nucleotides: TGCGCCAGCAGCCAAGCGCGGGGGATGGGTAATGAAAAACTGTTTTTT. The chain carries TRBV4-3 and TRBJ1-4, with a possible D match to TRBD1 (5 bases). Germline assignment: CDR1 LGHNA and CDR2 YSLEER. The CDR3 has 16 residues. Trimming stripped 1 base from V and 4 bases from J, with 13 bases between.